One sample yielded the 10 T cell receptor beta chains listed below, sequenced in a study of beta chain features in type 1 diabetes. The study reverse transcribed the entire isolated RNA, so it sequenced expressed TCRB transcripts. Sequenced by immunoSEQ multiplex PCR; TCRdb stores in-frame clones only, minus some. In the table there are fewer than 250,000 clones, 12% to 15% of which are singletons. Sequencing was carried out using naive CD4+ T cells from blood. These receptors were obtained from a woman between 40 and 50 years old in good health.

The chain combines TRBV4-3 with TRBJ2-3, with 8 bases aligning to TRBD1. J lost 4 bases, V lost 3 bases, and 9 bases had no gene match. This CDR3 is 16 amino acids long. In germline, CDR1 is LGHNA, CDR2 YSLEER. The CDR3 sequence is CASSHLDREKADTQYF. CDR3 nucleotides: TGCGCCAGCAGCCACCTGGACAGGGAAAAGGCAGATACGCAGTATTTT.

This clone occurred a few times. This rearrangement joins TRBV27 to TRBJ1-2; D not certain. The V and J ends lost 4 bases and 0 bases respectively, with 6 bases between them. CDR1 MNHEY and CDR2 SMNVEV come from the germline V gene (reference sequence). The CDR3 runs 13 residues. In nucleotides, the CDR3 is TGTGCCAGCAGTTATAGAGCTAACTATGGCTACACCTTC. It translates to CASSYRANYGYTF.

The rearrangement links TRBV7-2 to TRBJ2-5; weak D call: TRBD2 (6 bases). Per the germline V gene, CDR1 is SGHTA and CDR2 is FQGNSA. The CDR3 has 14 residues. V lost 5 bases, J lost 1 base, and 11 bases lay in between. For the CDR3, the DNA is TGTGCCAGCAGCCCCCACGGGGGCCAAGAGACCCAGTACTTC. This codes for CASSPHGGQETQYF.

This clone came up a few times. V usage is TRBV6-5 and J usage is TRBJ2-3, with 8 nucleotides matching TRBD1. Losses at the gene ends were 7 bases for V and 4 bases for J; bases not matched to a gene: 7. The CDR3 consists of 14 residues. CDR1 is MNHEY, CDR2 SVGAGI, per germline. DNA for the CDR3: TGTGCCAGCAAGCCGGACAGGGCCGCAGATACGCAGTATTTT. It specifies CASKPDRAADTQYF.

This clone was counted between two and nine times. Germline is not matched at one junction end, which may reflect a read error. This chain uses TRBV5-4 with TRBJ2-6; D not resolved. Germline V CDR1 and CDR2: SGHNT, YYREEE (reference sequence). This CDR3 is built from 16 residues. The CDR3 bases are TGCGCCAGCAGCCAAGATGCGAGGTCTGGGGCCAACGTCCTGACTTTC. It encodes CASSQDARSGANVLTF.

This sequence joins TRBV6-1 and TRBJ1-2, with TRBD1 as a possible D gene (6 bases). Germline V gene sequence: CDR1 MNHNS, CDR2 SASEGT. The CDR3 extends over 14 amino acids. With 4 bases removed from V and 5 bases from J, the gap between germline ends came to 14 bases. In DNA, the CDR3 is TGTGCCAGCAGTGTCGGGACACAGGGTTATGGCTACACCTTC. It codes for CASSVGTQGYGYTF.

The chain links TRBV4-2 to TRBJ1-2; D unresolved. The CDR3 covers 15 residues. The V and J ends lost 4 bases and 2 bases respectively, with 14 bases between them. Germline loops: CDR1 LGHNA, CDR2 YNFKEQ. This chain's CDR3 is CASSLSRGSNYGYTF. The CDR3 DNA is TGTGCCAGCAGCCTTTCCCGCGGGTCAAACTATGGCTACACCTTC.

As regards this clone: One junction end does not reproduce the germline sequence, and a read error may be involved. This chain uses TRBV7-9 with TRBJ1-1, with 10 bases aligning to TRBD1. This CDR3 is 14 amino acids long. The V gene's germline CDR1 is SEHNR and CDR2 FQNEAQ (reference sequence). The CDR3 is CASSLGQGNPEAFF. CDR3 nucleotide sequence: TGTGCCAGCAGCTTGGGACAGGGGAACCCTGAAGCTTTCTTT.

A few counts support this clone. The chain joins TRBV19 to TRBJ1-6; tentative D call: TRBD1 (5 bases). CDR1 is LNHDA and CDR2 is SQIVND in the germline V gene (reference sequence). The V end was cut by 1 base, the J end by 14 bases, with 18 bases between. This CDR3 comprises 15 residues. In nucleotides, the CDR3 is TGTGCCAGTAGTATAGGAGGTGGGGCGGACGCAGCCCTCCACTTT. Amino acids: CASSIGGGADAALHF.

This clone has just a few counts. An end of the junction does not agree with germline; a read error may underlie this. The gene calls are TRBV5-1 and TRBJ2-5, with D perhaps TRBD1 (6 bases). The CDR3 totals 13 residues. Looked up from germline, CDR1 is SGHRS and CDR2 is YFSETQ. CDR3 region: CASKKDSKEAQYF. The CDR3 nucleotides read TGCGCCAGCAAAAAGGACAGCAAAGAGGCCCAGTACTTC. The variable domain in full, with the rest retrieved from reference TRBV5-1 and TRBJ2-5, is KAGVTQTPRYLIKTRGQQVTLSCSPISGHRSVSWYQQTPGQGLQFLFEYFSETQRNKGNFPGRFSGRQFSNSRSEMNVSTLELGDSALYLCASKKDSKEAQYFGPGTRLLVL.